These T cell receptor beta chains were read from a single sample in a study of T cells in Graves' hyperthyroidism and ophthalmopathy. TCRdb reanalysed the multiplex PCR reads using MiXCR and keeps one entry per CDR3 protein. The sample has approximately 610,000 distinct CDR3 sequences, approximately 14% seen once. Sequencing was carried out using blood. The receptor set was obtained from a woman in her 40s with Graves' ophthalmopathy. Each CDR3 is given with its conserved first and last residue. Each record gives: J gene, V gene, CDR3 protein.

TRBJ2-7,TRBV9,CASSVTSGSINEQYF
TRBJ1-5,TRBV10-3,CAISVGGLGESNQPQHF
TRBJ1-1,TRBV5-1,CASSLSGTASFPEAFF
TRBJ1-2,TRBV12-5,CASGLGASNYGYTF
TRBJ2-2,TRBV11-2,CASSLGTSWTGELFF
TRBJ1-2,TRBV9,CASSVSQGGGYTF
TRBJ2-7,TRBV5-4,CASSSSTAITEQYF
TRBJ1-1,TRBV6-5,CASSYFGVNTEAFF
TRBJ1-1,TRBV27,CASSLRPLSGAGNTEAFF
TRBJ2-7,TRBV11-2,CASSFRRDSKGYEQYF
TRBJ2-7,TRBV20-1,CSARDIARDSYEQYF
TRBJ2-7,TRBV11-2,CASSLRLAGLSYEQYF
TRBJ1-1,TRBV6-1,CASSEVGTEAFF
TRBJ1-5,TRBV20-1,CSARTGTGNQPQHF